This T cell receptor beta chain was sequenced for a study of T cells in localized non-small cell lung cancer. Measured with immunoSEQ multiplex PCR; TCRdb has only the in-frame clones, and not every one. In the table there are over 40,000 clones, over 80% of which are singletons. The CDR3 is made up of 15 amino acids. The V gene end was trimmed by 5 bases and the J gene end by 11 bases; junction bases not matched to a gene: 17. Germline loops: CDR1 SGHAT, CDR2 FQDESV (reference sequence). In the case of this clone: The antigen remains undetermined.

Overall study results and limits: With higher T cell density in blood came longer overall survival.

Source: peripheral blood mononuclear cells, taken before any cancer treatment. This receptor was taken from a man between 40 and 75 years old with stage III lung adenocarcinoma. The V and J genes are TRBV11-1 and TRBJ1-1; 7 nucleotides line up with TRBD1. This CDR3 reads CASSPGTVTAHGAFF. The CDR3 DNA follows: TGTGCCAGCAGCCCTGGGACAGTCACAGCCCATGGGGCTTTCTTT.